The 14 T cell receptor beta chains in this list originate from one sample, sequenced in a study of cytomegalovirus exposure and HLA in healthy donors. The PCR had 60 Vbeta and 13 Jbeta primers. Generated by immunoSEQ multiplex PCR, the TCRdb table keeps only in-frame clones and is missing some. In the table there are more than 95,000 clones, 65% to 80% of which are singletons. Sample: PBMCs. The receptors here all came from a woman in her 70s in good health and CMV-seropositive.

This clone was recorded a few times. This chain links TRBV5-1 with TRBJ2-7; 14 nucleotides match TRBD2. Per the germline V gene, CDR1 is SGHRS and CDR2 is YFSETQ. This CDR3 region has 15 residues. V shed 7 bases and J 3 bases; nucleotides not matched to a gene: 6. CDR3 in amino acids: CASGTSGSIGYEQYF. In DNA, the CDR3 is TGCGCCAGCGGGACTAGCGGGAGTATTGGCTACGAGCAGTACTTC.

A few counts support this clone. The CDR3 region has the DNA TGTGCCAGCGGACCCAACAGGGATACTGAAGCTTTCTTT. This encodes CASGPNRDTEAFF. The gene calls are TRBV27 and TRBJ1-1; D perhaps matches TRBD1 (6 bases). V was trimmed by 8 bases and J by 5 bases, leaving 15 bases between them. The CDR3 contains 13 residues. The V gene's germline CDR1 is MNHEY and CDR2 SMNVEV (reference sequence).

This chain uses TRBV27 with TRBJ2-7; 9 nucleotides agree with TRBD1. V lost 4 bases and J lost 9; bases outside the gene matches: 13. Germline lookup yields CDR1 MNHEY and CDR2 SMNVEV (reference sequence). The CDR3 length is 15 residues. CDR3 sequence: CASSSPGQGGSGQYF. The CDR3 DNA is TGTGCCAGCAGTTCCCCGGGACAGGGTGGTTCCGGGCAGTACTTC.

The rearrangement uses TRBV11-3 and TRBJ2-3, with TRBD2 identical over 10 bases. This CDR3 has 18 residues. Germline V CDR1 and CDR2: SGHNT, YENEEA. The trim removed 1 base at V and 0 bases at J, leaving 7 bases unmatched. The CDR3 protein is CASSLGPWTSGSTDTQYF. For the CDR3, the DNA is TGTGCCAGCAGCTTAGGGCCTTGGACTAGCGGAAGCACAGATACGCAGTATTTT.

DNA for the CDR3: TGTGCCAGCAGCCATGGACACTTATCTGAAGCTTTCTTT. Residues: CASSHGHLSEAFF. This chain connects TRBV7-9 to TRBJ1-1; possibly TRBD1 for D (5 bases). CDR3 length equals 13 residues. Trimming stripped 5 bases from V and 6 bases from J, with 13 bases between. Looked up from germline, CDR1 is SEHNR and CDR2 is FQNEAQ (reference sequence).

The V and J genes are TRBV9 and TRBJ2-5, with 12 positions matching TRBD2. CDR1 is SGDLS and CDR2 is YYNGEE in the germline V gene. V shed 3 bases, J shed 0 bases, and the junction held 0 bases outside the gene matches. The CDR3 covers 15 residues. CDR3: CASSGTSGNQETQYF. In DNA form, the CDR3 reads TGTGCCAGCAGCGGGACTAGCGGGAACCAAGAGACCCAGTACTTC.

This clone was detected only once. The chain joins TRBV25-1 to TRBJ2-1, with D unclear. The CDR3 consists of 14 residues. The V end lost 2 bases, the J end lost 4 bases, and 9 bases lay between the germline ends. Per germline, CDR1 MGHDK and CDR2 SYGVNS. The CDR3 region is CASSEAPLYNEQFF. The CDR3 DNA follows: TGTGCCAGCAGTGAAGCCCCACTATACAATGAGCAGTTCTTC.

This chain uses TRBV29-1 with TRBJ2-7; 12 bases align to TRBD2. V was pared by 6 bases and J by 3 bases, with 3 bases of the junction left unmatched. This CDR3 region has 13 residues. The germline V gene has CDR1 SQVTM and CDR2 ANQGSEA. DNA of the CDR3: TGCAGCGTCCTAGCGGGAGGGAACTACGAGCAGTACTTC. It yields the protein CSVLAGGNYEQYF.

The chain couples TRBV18 to TRBJ2-4; TRBD2 aligns across 12 bases. Germline V gene data show CDR1 as KGHSH and CDR2 as LQKENI. V lost 1 base to trimming and J lost 0 bases; unmatched junction nucleotides: 7. This CDR3 region has 19 residues. DNA of the CDR3: TGTGCCAGCTCACCACGGGCTAGCGGGGGGGCTGGAGCCAAAAACATTCAGTACTTC. It encodes CASSPRASGGAGAKNIQYF.

V is TRBV5-1 and J is TRBJ2-5; 10 bases map to TRBD2. Trimming removed 4 bases from V and 4 bases from J; junction bases left unmatched: 16. Per germline, CDR1 SGHRS and CDR2 YFSETQ. This CDR3 has 18 amino acids. CDR3 sequence reads: CASSTGLAAILGRETQYF. The CDR3, as DNA: TGCGCCAGCAGCACCGGACTAGCGGCAATACTGGGTCGAGAGACCCAGTACTTC. Based on the CDR3 plus reference TRBV5-1 and TRBJ2-5, the full variable domain is KAGVTQTPRYLIKTRGQQVTLSCSPISGHRSVSWYQQTPGQGLQFLFEYFSETQRNKGNFPGRFSGRQFSNSRSEMNVSTLELGDSALYLCASSTGLAAILGRETQYFGPGTRLLVL.

The chain recombines TRBV28 with TRBJ1-5; D uncertain. Germline V gives CDR1 MDHEN, CDR2 SYDVKM. Trimming stripped 1 base from V and 0 bases from J, with 7 bases between. This CDR3 comprises 15 residues. The CDR3 sequence: CASSLLVYSNQPQHF. DNA for the CDR3: TGTGCCAGCAGTTTATTAGTGTATAGCAATCAGCCCCAGCATTTT.

The V gene is TRBV5-1, the J gene TRBJ2-1; D is uncertain. V lost 6 bases and J 8 bases, leaving 18 bases between the germline ends. Germline CDR1 is SGHRS and CDR2 is YFSETQ. The CDR3 is 14 residues long. DNA of the CDR3: TGCGCCAGCACAGAGACCCCTTCTCGGGATGAGCAGTTCTTC. Translation gives CASTETPSRDEQFF.

The chain links TRBV18 to TRBJ1-6; TRBD1 aligns across 9 bases. The trim removed 2 bases at V and 10 bases at J, leaving 9 bases unmatched. The CDR3 totals 16 residues. Germline loops: CDR1 KGHSH, CDR2 LQKENI. CDR3 in amino acids: CASSPKVTGGLSPLHF. The CDR3 bases are TGTGCCAGCTCACCAAAAGTTACAGGGGGCTTATCACCCCTCCACTTT.

The chain combines TRBV6-6 with TRBJ1-1, with TRBD1 as a possible D gene (5 bases). The V gene's germline CDR1 is MNHNY and CDR2 SVGAGI (reference sequence). V was trimmed by 8 bases and J by 2 bases, leaving 15 bases between them. The CDR3 is 14 residues long. The CDR3 protein is CASVRDGKNTEAFF. The DNA of the CDR3 is TGTGCCAGCGTGCGGGACGGAAAAAACACTGAAGCTTTCTTT.